Shown below are 30 T cell receptor beta chains from a single sample sequenced in a study of T-cell reconstitution after alpha-beta-depleted transplantation in children. Unique molecular identifiers were used to barcode this TCRbeta library. In TCRdb, the PCR reads were re-called with MiXCR into one record per CDR3 protein. The sample carries 400,000 to 450,000 distinct CDR3 sequences, about 40% recorded once. The sample here was PBMCs, taken before TCRalphabeta/CD19-depleted stem cell transplant. These receptors came from a girl aged 2-9 years with aplastic anemia, due to receive a stem cell transplant.

The chain recombines TRBV20-1 with TRBJ2-3; D ambiguous. This CDR3 contains 16 residues. Trimming removed 1 base at V and 1 base at J, with 15 bases between. Germline V gene lookup returns CDR1 DFQATT and CDR2 SNEGSKA (reference sequence). The CDR3 bases are TGCAGTGCTAGAGCTCTAGTCCCTTGGGGCACAGATACGCAGTATTTT. As protein: CSARALVPWGTDTQYF.

The V call is TRBV5-5, the J call TRBJ2-1, with 8 nucleotides matching TRBD1. V was clipped by 4 bases and J by 8 bases; unmatched bases: 11. Germline V gives CDR1 SGHKS, CDR2 YYEKEE (reference sequence). The CDR3 has 15 amino acids. The CDR3 loop is CASSPGQVVVDEQFF. The CDR3 DNA is TGTGCCAGCAGCCCGGGACAGGTGGTAGTCGATGAGCAGTTCTTC.

This clonotype was counted ten times or more. J is TRBJ1-5 and V is TRBV7-2, with D maybe TRBD1 (5 bases). The germline V and J ends were trimmed by 5 bases and 0 bases, with 14 bases remaining between them. The CDR3 length is 16 residues. Germline V gives CDR1 SGHTA, CDR2 FQGNSA. The CDR3 DNA reads as TGTGCCAGCAGCCGCGGGACGGATATTAGCAATCAGCCCCAGCATTTT. The encoded protein is CASSRGTDISNQPQHF.

V gene TRBV6-1 combines with J gene TRBJ2-7; no clear D gene. The CDR3 is 11 residues long. The V and J ends lost 8 bases and 4 bases respectively, with 9 bases between them. Looked up from germline, CDR1 is MNHNS and CDR2 is SASEGT. CDR3 sequence: CASVVGYEQYF. CDR3 sequence (DNA): TGTGCCAGCGTGGTCGGTTACGAGCAGTACTTC.

This chain links TRBV28 with TRBJ1-6; D is possibly TRBD1 (6 bases). Germline V gene data show CDR1 as MDHEN and CDR2 as SYDVKM. The V end lost 6 bases, the J end lost 6 bases, and 6 bases lay between the germline ends. The length of the CDR3 is 12 residues. The CDR3 is CASRDSNSPLHF. The CDR3 region has the DNA TGTGCCAGCAGGGACAGTAATTCACCCCTCCACTTT.

The chain is built from TRBV6-5 and TRBJ2-7, with 8 bases lining up with TRBD2. Trimming removed 2 bases from V and 5 bases from J; junction bases left unmatched: 5. This CDR3 has 14 amino acids. Looked up from germline, CDR1 is MNHEY and CDR2 is SVGAGI. The CDR3 sequence is CASSYPGLVNEQYF. The DNA of the CDR3 is TGTGCCAGCAGTTACCCGGGACTAGTCAACGAGCAGTACTTC.

CDR3 sequence reads: CASSLERIAKNIQYF. In DNA, the CDR3 is TGTGCCAGCAGCTTAGAGCGGATAGCCAAAAACATTCAGTACTTC. The chain couples TRBV7-4 to TRBJ2-4; the D gene is possibly TRBD2 (5 bases). Germline values: CDR1 SGHVT, CDR2 SQSDAQ. V lost 1 base and J lost 0, with 7 bases in between. The CDR3 runs 15 residues.

There are many counts of this clonotype. This sequence joins TRBV11-2 and TRBJ2-4; 13 bases line up with TRBD2. There are 18 residues in the CDR3. Germline CDR1 and CDR2: SGHAT and FQNNGV. V lost 5 bases to trimming and J lost 1 base; unmatched junction nucleotides: 8. The CDR3 region is CASSPGLAGSRAKNIQYF. The CDR3 DNA sequence: TGTGCCAGCAGCCCGGGACTAGCGGGATCGCGGGCCAAAAACATTCAGTACTTC.

The chain uses TRBV12-3 or TRBV12-4 and TRBJ2-3, with a weak D call TRBD1 (6 bases). V lost 5 bases and J lost 1, with 13 bases in between. This CDR3 is built from 15 residues. Here the CDR3 reads CASSLGDTRTDTQYF. The CDR3 DNA sequence: TGTGCCAGCAGTCTGGGGGACACCCGCACAGATACGCAGTATTTT.

This clonotype was counted a single time. The rearrangement links TRBV20-1 to TRBJ2-1, with TRBD2 identical over 7 bases. V lost 7 bases to trimming and J lost 8 bases; unmatched junction nucleotides: 8. The length of the CDR3 is 12 residues. The germline V gene has CDR1 DFQATT and CDR2 SNEGSKA (reference sequence). The CDR3 DNA reads TGCAGTGTCCGGACTAGACTAGATGAGCAGTTCTTC. This codes for CSVRTRLDEQFF.

This clonotype was counted only a few times. This sequence joins TRBV28 and TRBJ2-7; D is perhaps TRBD1 (7 bases). This CDR3 has 13 residues. V was trimmed by 7 bases and J by 4 bases, leaving 14 bases between them. CDR1 and CDR2 from the germline V gene are MDHEN and SYDVKM. This CDR3 is CASNLQGRYEQYF. CDR3 nucleotides: TGTGCCAGCAACTTACAGGGGAGGTACGAGCAGTACTTC.

This chain connects TRBV15 to TRBJ2-4; D is possibly TRBD1 (6 bases). The germline V gene encodes CDR1 LNHNV and CDR2 YYDKDF (reference sequence). V lost 0 bases, J lost 1 base, and 19 bases lay in between. CDR3 size: 19 residues. The CDR3 DNA reads TGTGCCACCAGCAGAGATTACGAGACAAGGGGGTTTGCCAAAAACATTCAGTACTTC. Residues: CATSRDYETRGFAKNIQYF.

This clonotype showed up many times. This rearrangement joins TRBV20-1 to TRBJ1-3; D call uncertain. Trimming stripped 5 bases from V and 0 bases from J, with 8 bases between. CDR1 DFQATT and CDR2 SNEGSKA come from the germline V gene (reference sequence). The CDR3 runs 13 residues. CDR3 nucleotides: TGCAGTGCTGGGGTTGGCTCTGGAAACACCATATATTTT. Encoded protein: CSAGVGSGNTIYF.

This clonotype was counted only a few times. The chain joins TRBV19 to TRBJ2-7; 7 nucleotides line up with TRBD2. The CDR3 consists of 14 residues. Germline CDR1 LNHDA, CDR2 SQIVND (reference sequence). J gave up 3 bases and V 5 bases, and 7 bases lay outside the gene matches. The CDR3, as DNA: TGTGCCAGTAGTGTCGGACTAGATTACTACGAGCAGTACTTC. Translation gives CASSVGLDYYEQYF.

This clonotype was counted many times. The chain joins TRBV11-2 to TRBJ2-1; weak D call: TRBD2 (5 bases). The CDR3 sequence is 16 residues long. The V end lost 3 bases, the J end lost 2 bases, and 14 bases lay between the germline ends. Germline assignment: CDR1 SGHAT and CDR2 FQNNGV. This CDR3 reads CASSLVRVPTYNEQFF. CDR3 coding DNA: TGTGCCAGCAGCTTGGTGCGGGTCCCAACCTACAATGAGCAGTTCTTC. The entire variable domain, with the rest obtained from reference TRBV11-2 and TRBJ2-1, is as follows: EAGVAQSPRYKIIEKRQSVAFWCNPISGHATLYWYQQILGQGPKLLIQFQNNGVVDDSQLPKDRFSAERLKGVDSTLKIQPAKLEDSAVYLCASSLVRVPTYNEQFFGPGTRLTVL.

This chain uses TRBV6-1 with TRBJ2-7, with TRBD1 matching over 9 bases. V shed 3 bases, J shed 3 bases, and the junction held 15 bases outside the gene matches. The CDR3 is made up of 18 amino acids. Germline V gene data show CDR1 as MNHNS and CDR2 as SASEGT. The CDR3 sequence is CASSDWDRAYLTYYEQYF. The CDR3 DNA is TGTGCCAGCAGTGATTGGGACAGGGCGTACTTAACCTACTACGAGCAGTACTTC.

Ten or more counts support this clonotype. The J gene is TRBJ1-1, the V gene TRBV7-2; D not resolved. This CDR3 has 14 residues. Germline CDR1 is SGHTA and CDR2 is FQGNSA. Trimming shortened V by 2 bases and J by 4 bases, and 11 bases separated the two germline ends. The CDR3 DNA sequence: TGTGCCAGCAGCTTAACGGCAGGTAGCACTGAAGCTTTCTTT. This encodes CASSLTAGSTEAFF.

This clonotype appeared many times. The chain is built from TRBV19 and TRBJ1-5; 10 bases map to TRBD1. The CDR3 sequence is 16 residues long. J lost 3 bases, V lost 5 bases, and 7 bases had no gene match. Germline CDR1 reads LNHDA; CDR2 reads SQIVND (reference sequence). The CDR3 DNA follows: TGTGCCAGTAGTCGGGTGGGGACAGGGGTCAATCAGCCCCAGCATTTT. Translated: CASSRVGTGVNQPQHF. Drawing the rest from reference TRBV19 and TRBJ1-5, the complete variable domain is DGGITQSPKYLFRKEGQNVTLSCEQNLNHDAMYWYRQDPGQGLRLIYYSQIVNDFQKGDIAEGYSVSREKKESFPLTVTSAQKNPTAFYLCASSRVGTGVNQPQHFGDGTRLSIL.

The V and J genes are TRBV6-1 and TRBJ1-5; D unresolved. V lost 6 bases to trimming and J lost 6 bases, with 12 bases between them. This CDR3 contains 13 residues. Germline assignment: CDR1 MNHNS and CDR2 SASEGT. As DNA, the CDR3 is TGTGCCAGCAGCCCTTGGTCGGGTCAGCCCCAGCATTTT. This gives the protein CASSPWSGQPQHF.

The chain carries TRBV12-3 or TRBV12-4 and TRBJ2-7; TRBD2 agrees at 15 bases. There are 15 residues in the CDR3. V lost 4 bases and J lost 6; bases outside the gene matches: 4. The CDR3 loop is CASSSPGLAGGEQYF. Written as DNA, the CDR3 is TGTGCCAGCAGTTCCCCGGGACTAGCGGGAGGCGAGCAGTACTTC.

The chain carries TRBV20-1 and TRBJ2-1, with TRBD2 matching over 16 bases. The CDR3 spans 19 residues. CDR1 and CDR2 (germline): DFQATT, SNEGSKA (reference sequence). Germline trimming cut 5 bases from V and 9 bases from J; bases unmatched to any gene: 19. CDR3 sequence reads: CSAFYPGTSGRAGIGEQFF. The CDR3 DNA follows: TGCAGTGCTTTTTACCCCGGGACTAGCGGGAGGGCCGGGATTGGTGAGCAGTTCTTC.

The rearrangement uses TRBV6-5 and TRBJ2-7, with 7 bases lining up with TRBD1. The CDR3 is 13 amino acids. The germline CDR1 and CDR2 sequences are MNHEY and SVGAGI. V was pared by 5 bases and J by 6 bases, with 7 bases of the junction left unmatched. The CDR3 sequence is CASSHRGTGEQYF. The CDR3 DNA is TGTGCCAGCAGTCACAGGGGAACAGGCGAGCAGTACTTC.

Concerning this clonotype itself: Just one base apart from a much larger clone, this may be a read error. This chain joins TRBV10-3 and TRBJ2-5; 8 bases fit TRBD2. V lost 6 bases and J lost 1; bases outside the gene matches: 10. The CDR3 sequence is 16 residues long. CDR1 and CDR2 from the germline V gene are ENHRY and SYGVKD. CDR3 sequence reads: CAISARRAGGQETQYF. The CDR3 nucleotides read TGTGCCATCAGCGCAAGGAGGGCGGGAGGCCAAGAGACCCAGTACTTC.

V gene TRBV29-1 combines with J gene TRBJ2-3; possibly TRBD1 for D (5 bases). CDR1 SQVTM and CDR2 ANQGSEA come from the germline V gene. V lost 7 bases and J 3 bases, leaving 17 bases between the germline ends. The CDR3 spans 14 residues. The CDR3 protein is CSADKDTSTDTQYF. In nucleotides, the CDR3 is TGCAGCGCGGATAAGGACACGTCTACAGATACGCAGTATTTT.

The rearrangement links TRBV5-5 to TRBJ1-4; D not certain. This CDR3 comprises 14 residues. V gave up 3 bases and J gave up 8 bases, with 14 bases separating them. The germline gives CDR1 SGHKS, CDR2 YYEKEE (reference sequence). The CDR3 coding sequence is TGTGCCAGCAGCTGGATTTGGGGTGAAGAAAAACTGTTTTTT. Translated, it gives CASSWIWGEEKLFF.

This clonotype was seen repeatedly, ten times or more. The rearrangement uses TRBV12-3 or TRBV12-4 and TRBJ2-3; possible D gene TRBD2, 6 bases. V was clipped by 6 bases and J by 4 bases, with 11 bases between them. This CDR3 region has 13 residues. DNA of the CDR3: TGTGCCAGCAGCCGGGAGAGCCCAGATACGCAGTATTTT. Its translation is CASSRESPDTQYF.

This clonotype was recorded at least ten times. The rearrangement links TRBV12-3 or TRBV12-4 to TRBJ1-1, with D perhaps matching TRBD1 (6 bases). This CDR3 region has 14 residues. The V gene lost 6 bases and the J gene lost 1 base, with 12 bases spanning the gap. The CDR3 spells CASRARGGNTEAFF. The CDR3 DNA sequence: TGTGCCAGCAGGGCGAGGGGGGGGAACACTGAAGCTTTCTTT.

There are many counts of this clonotype. J is TRBJ2-7 and V is TRBV12-3 or TRBV12-4, with D hard to call. This CDR3 has 13 residues. Deletions cut 4 bases from V and 1 base from J, with 8 bases between. CDR3 amino acids: CASSSGASYEQYF. The CDR3 nucleotides are TGTGCCAGCAGTTCCGGAGCTTCCTACGAGCAGTACTTC.

The chain employs TRBV10-1 and TRBJ2-3; TRBD2 aligns across 9 bases. The CDR3 totals 18 residues. Germline V gene sequence: CDR1 WNHNN, CDR2 SYGVQD (reference sequence). V was clipped by 2 bases and J by 6 bases; unmatched bases: 15. DNA of the CDR3: TGCGCCAGCAGTGAGCGCCCCCAGGAGCGGGGGGTAGTTGATACGCAGTATTTT. Its translation: CASSERPQERGVVDTQYF.

This clonotype was observed many times. This chain links TRBV7-6 with TRBJ2-3; 12 bases match TRBD2. The junction had 23 bases not matched to a gene; V was cut back by 5 bases and J by 5 bases. CDR3 length: 21 residues. The germline V gene has CDR1 SGHVS and CDR2 FNYEAQ. CDR3 nucleotide sequence: TGTGCCAGCAGCCCCCCCTGGGACGATGAGGCTAGCGGGAGGGCCAAAGATACGCAGTATTTT. Its protein product is CASSPPWDDEASGRAKDTQYF.